The following is a TCR beta chain sequence with its context. The sample is drawn from a study of T cell changes during pregnancy in multiple sclerosis. Measured with immunoSEQ multiplex PCR; TCRdb has only the in-frame clones, and not every one. The table includes about 68,000 clones, about 90% detected once. The germline V gene encodes CDR1 SGHTA and CDR2 FQGNSA. The CDR3 is 14 residues long. V lost 3 bases to trimming and J lost 4 bases, with 10 bases between them. The clonotype originates from a female donor with multiple sclerosis, enrolled in a pregnancy study. This chain uses TRBV7-2 with TRBJ1-5; TRBD1 is a possible D gene (5 bases). The sequences come from peripheral blood, collected in the second trimester of pregnancy. The CDR3 DNA reads as TGTGCCAGCAGCTTCTTGGGGCCGAATCAGCCCCAGCATTTT. Encoded protein: CASSFLGPNQPQHF.